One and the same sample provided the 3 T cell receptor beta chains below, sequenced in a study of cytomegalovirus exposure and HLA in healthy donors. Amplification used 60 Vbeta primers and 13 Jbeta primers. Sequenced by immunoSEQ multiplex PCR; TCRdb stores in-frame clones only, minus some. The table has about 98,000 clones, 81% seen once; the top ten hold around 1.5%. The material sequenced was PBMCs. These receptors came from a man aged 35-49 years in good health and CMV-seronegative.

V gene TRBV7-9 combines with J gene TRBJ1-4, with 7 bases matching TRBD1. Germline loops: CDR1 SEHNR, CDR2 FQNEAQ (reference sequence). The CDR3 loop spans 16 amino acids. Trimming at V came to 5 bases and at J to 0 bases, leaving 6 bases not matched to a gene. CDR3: CASSSGQGATNEKLFF. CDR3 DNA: TGTGCCAGCAGCAGCGGGCAGGGGGCAACTAATGAAAAACTGTTTTTT. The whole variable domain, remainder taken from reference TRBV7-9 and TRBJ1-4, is DTGVSQNPRHKITKRGQNVTFRCDPISEHNRLYWYRQTLGQGPEFLTYFQNEAQLEKSRLLSDRFSAERPKGSFSTLEIQRTEQGDSAMYLCASSSGQGATNEKLFFGSGTQLSVL.

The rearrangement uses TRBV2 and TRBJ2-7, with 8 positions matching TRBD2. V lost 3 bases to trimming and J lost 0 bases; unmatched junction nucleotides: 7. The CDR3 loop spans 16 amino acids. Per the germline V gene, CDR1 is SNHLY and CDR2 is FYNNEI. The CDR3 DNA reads TGTGCCAGCAGTGATCCAATTAGCGGGGCCTCCTACGAGCAGTACTTC. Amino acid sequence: CASSDPISGASYEQYF.

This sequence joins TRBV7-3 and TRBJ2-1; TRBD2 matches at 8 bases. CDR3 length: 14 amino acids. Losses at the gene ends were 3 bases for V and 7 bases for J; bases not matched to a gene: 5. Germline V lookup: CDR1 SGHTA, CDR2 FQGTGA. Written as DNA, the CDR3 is TGTGCCAGCAGCTTGGCGGGGGGCGTGAATGAGCAGTTCTTC. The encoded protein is CASSLAGGVNEQFF.